These T cell receptor beta chains were read from a single sample in a study of T-cell reconstitution after alpha-beta-depleted transplantation in children. TCRdb analysed the PCR reads with MiXCR anew, one entry per CDR3 protein. The sample lists around 420,000 distinct CDR3 sequences, roughly 15% occurring once. Specimen: PBMCs, mostly from graft donor cells, collected 360 days after TCRalphabeta/CD19-depleted stem cell transplant. Receptors were obtained from a boy less than two years old who had a stem cell transplant for Wiskott-Aldrich syndrome, so the T cells may come from the graft donor. CDR3s include the opening cysteine and the closing phenylalanine or tryptophan. D genes are given only for firm matches. Expanded clones get a size class; other rows say once, few or many, or leave the size out.

CDR3aa	CDR3nt	v_gene	j_gene	d_gene	abundance
CASSPGLYTGELFF	TGTGCCAGCAGTCCTGGTCTTTACACCGGGGAGCTGTTTTTT	TRBV12-3/TRBV12-4	TRBJ2-2	.	many
CASSLRLGQTYEQYF	TGTGCCAGCAGTCTCCGACTCGGACAGACCTACGAGCAGTACTTC	TRBV28	TRBJ2-7	.	.
CASTPGTGSLAKNIQYF	TGTGCCAGCACCCCCGGGACAGGGTCTCTAGCCAAAAACATTCAGTACTTC	TRBV12-3/TRBV12-4	TRBJ2-4	TRBD1	few
CASSLGWGTPEAFF	TGTGCCAGCAGCTTGGGTTGGGGGACTCCTGAAGCTTTCTTT	TRBV7-9	TRBJ1-1	.	.
CASSLRGAVVHEQYF	TGTGCCAGCAGTTTACGGGGGGCTGTTGTCCACGAGCAGTACTTC	TRBV6-5	TRBJ2-7	.	many
CATTRGEAGTDTQYF	TGTGCCACCACCAGGGGAGAGGCCGGCACAGATACGCAGTATTTT	TRBV24-1	TRBJ2-3	.	.
CASSPPSRDTQYF	TGTGCCAGCAGCCCCCCAAGTAGAGATACGCAGTATTTT	TRBV7-9	TRBJ2-3	.	few
CSADSGGATQYF	TGCAGCGCCGATAGCGGGGGCGCGACCCAGTACTTC	TRBV29-1	TRBJ2-5	TRBD2	few
CASSPRDRGSYEQYF	TGTGCCAGCAGTCCCCGGGACAGGGGCTCCTACGAGCAGTACTTC	TRBV12-3/TRBV12-4	TRBJ2-7	TRBD1	.
CASSSPLYEQYF	TGTGCCAGCAGTTCACCGCTCTACGAGCAGTACTTC	TRBV28	TRBJ2-7	.	.
CATSDVASGIWDEQFF	TGTGCCACCAGTGATGTGGCTAGCGGGATTTGGGATGAGCAGTTCTTC	TRBV24-1	TRBJ2-1	TRBD2	few
CASSPMGTSRYEQYF	TGTGCCAGCAGCCCAATGGGGACTAGCAGATACGAGCAGTACTTC	TRBV7-6	TRBJ2-7	TRBD2	.
CASSLKRGAFGNEQFF	TGCGCCAGCAGCTTGAAGCGGGGGGCCTTTGGGAATGAGCAGTTCTTC	TRBV5-1	TRBJ2-1	TRBD2	few
CASTVDPSSGTQYF	TGCGCCAGCACGGTCGACCCATCGTCAGGGACCCAGTACTTC	TRBV5-1	TRBJ2-5	.	few
CASSEFMSTRTDTQYF	TGTGCCAGCAGTGAATTTATGAGTACCCGGACAGATACGCAGTATTTT	TRBV6-1	TRBJ2-3	.	.
CATRGRGGTDTQYF	TGTGCCACGAGGGGGCGGGGGGGCACAGATACGCAGTATTTT	TRBV24-1	TRBJ2-3	.	.
CSVGQVHEQYF	TGCAGCGTTGGGCAGGTACACGAGCAGTACTTC	TRBV29-1	TRBJ2-7	.	.
CASSGGYRAFF	TGTGCCAGCAGTGGAGGGTACAGAGCTTTCTTT	TRBV27	TRBJ1-1	.	few
CASRPTGTARAQYF	TGTGCCAGCAGACCAACCGGGACAGCCAGGGCCCAGTACTTC	TRBV6-1	TRBJ2-5	TRBD1	.
CASGLIAPGRSDTQYF	TGTGCCAGCGGATTGATAGCTCCGGGGAGGTCAGATACGCAGTATTTT	TRBV25-1	TRBJ2-3	.	many
CASSPPDGYNEQFF	TGTGCCAGCAGCCCCCCGGACGGATACAATGAGCAGTTCTTC	TRBV7-9	TRBJ2-1	.	.
CASSINRGGQPQHF	TGTGCCAGCAGCATTAACAGGGGAGGTCAGCCCCAGCATTTT	TRBV7-8	TRBJ1-5	TRBD1	few
CASSYSRLASGREDTDTQYF	TGTGCCAGCAGTTACTCGAGACTAGCAAGCGGAAGGGAAGACACAGATACGCAGTATTTT	TRBV6-2/TRBV6-3	TRBJ2-3	TRBD2	.
CSARVGTGSYNEQFF	TGCAGTGCTAGAGTTGGGACAGGATCCTACAATGAGCAGTTCTTC	TRBV20-1	TRBJ2-1	TRBD1	.
CASSFGGLRDSRRAQYF	TGTGCCAGCAGTTTCGGGGGGCTGAGGGACAGTAGAAGAGCGCAGTATTTT	TRBV27	TRBJ2-3	.	.
CASTRTSGYNEQFF	TGTGCCAGTACAAGGACTAGCGGGTACAATGAGCAGTTCTTC	TRBV19	TRBJ2-1	TRBD2	once
CASRPRVYGIQPQHF	TGTGCCAGCAGACCCAGAGTCTATGGCATTCAGCCCCAGCATTTT	TRBV28	TRBJ1-5	.	few
CASSQAWSNTEAFF	TGTGCCAGCAGCCAAGCTTGGAGCAACACTGAAGCTTTCTTT	TRBV3-1	TRBJ1-1	.	.
CGGSTDTQYF	TGCGGGGGGAGCACAGATACGCAGTATTTT	TRBV29-1	TRBJ2-3	.	few
CASSGRSGGNYGYTF	TGTGCCAGCAGCGGACGATCAGGGGGCAACTATGGCTACACCTTC	TRBV13	TRBJ1-2	TRBD1	.
CASSSRPTYEQYF	TGTGCCAGCAGCTCGAGACCGACCTACGAGCAGTACTTC	TRBV7-6	TRBJ2-7	.	.
CASRQGGKAGELFF	TGTGCCAGTCGACAGGGGGGGAAGGCCGGGGAGCTGTTTTTT	TRBV27	TRBJ2-2	TRBD1	few
CAITASGRAKTYEQYF	TGTGCCATCACGGCTAGCGGGAGGGCCAAAACCTACGAGCAGTACTTC	TRBV28	TRBJ2-7	TRBD2	few
CASSLGPDSNIQYF	TGCGCCAGCAGCTTGGGTCCGGACAGTAACATTCAGTACTTC	TRBV5-1	TRBJ2-4	.	many
CASSQERQTQETQYF	TGTGCCAGCAGCCAGGAAAGACAAACCCAAGAGACCCAGTACTTC	TRBV4-2	TRBJ2-5	.	.
CASSLPDRGRRRPQHF	TGTGCCAGCAGTTTACCGGACAGGGGGCGGAGGCGGCCCCAGCATTTT	TRBV28	TRBJ1-5	TRBD1	few
CASREQAYEQYF	TGTGCCAGCAGGGAACAGGCCTACGAGCAGTACTTC	TRBV28	TRBJ2-7	.	.
CASSQELADNEQFF	TGCGCCAGCAGCCAAGAGCTAGCGGACAATGAGCAGTTCTTC	TRBV4-3	TRBJ2-1	TRBD2	many
CASSSPGPKREQYF	TGCGCCAGCAGTTCTCCGGGACCTAAGAGGGAGCAGTACTTC	TRBV4-1	TRBJ2-7	.	few
CASSEHKGLADLNEQFF	TGTGCCAGCAGTGAACACAAAGGACTAGCGGACCTCAATGAGCAGTTCTTC	TRBV25-1	TRBJ2-1	TRBD2	few
CATSRDLQREPTDTQYF	TGTGCCACCAGCAGGGATCTTCAGCGGGAGCCCACAGATACGCAGTATTTT	TRBV15	TRBJ2-3	TRBD2	.
CSVETVMNEQFF	TGCAGCGTTGAAACGGTAATGAATGAGCAGTTCTTC	TRBV29-1	TRBJ2-1	.	few
CASSEFRVRETQYF	TGTGCCAGCAGTGAATTCAGGGTCAGAGAGACCCAGTACTTC	TRBV25-1	TRBJ2-5	.	.
CASSPRTATDTQYF	TGTGCCAGCAGTCCCAGGACAGCCACAGATACGCAGTATTTT	TRBV12-3/TRBV12-4	TRBJ2-3	.	few
CASSPRWGITDTQYF	TGTGCCAGCAGTCCTCGTTGGGGAATAACAGATACGCAGTATTTT	TRBV12-3/TRBV12-4	TRBJ2-3	.	few
CSVQTEFSYEQYF	TGCAGCGTTCAGACTGAATTCTCCTACGAGCAGTACTTC	TRBV29-1	TRBJ2-7	.	few
CASSHTPGQETQYF	TGTGCCAGCAGCCACACACCGGGACAAGAGACCCAGTACTTC	TRBV6-5	TRBJ2-5	.	few
CASSHRAGSHTEAFF	TGTGCCAGCAGCCACCGAGCGGGTTCTCACACTGAAGCTTTCTTT	TRBV14	TRBJ1-1	.	.
CASSLQVLSTDTQYF	TGCGCCAGCAGCTTGCAGGTCCTGAGCACAGATACGCAGTATTTT	TRBV5-1	TRBJ2-3	.	.
CASSPTGSQAFF	TGTGCCAGTAGTCCCACAGGGAGTCAAGCTTTCTTT	TRBV19	TRBJ1-1	.	.
CASSQEGASDTQYF	TGTGCCAGCAGCCAAGAAGGGGCATCAGATACGCAGTATTTT	TRBV4-2	TRBJ2-3	.	.